This entry features one TCR beta chain sequence. Produced via immunoSEQ multiplex PCR; TCRdb's table is partial and in-frame only. This sample has just over 60,000 clones, with over 60% found just once. Germline CDR1 and CDR2: SGHRS and YFSETQ. The CDR3 covers 17 residues. V lost 0 bases to trimming and J lost 6 bases; unmatched junction nucleotides: 11. The data belong to a study of blood T cell repertoires in COVID-19. Patients from Seattle were sampled longitudinally, starting during active infection. The chain combines TRBV5-1 with TRBJ2-2, with 7 nucleotides matching TRBD1. This sequence originates from a young man with COVID-19, enrolled during active disease. Specimen: peripheral blood. In DNA, the CDR3 is TGCGCCAGCAGCTTGGTAGTAGTCGGTCAGGGGGCCGGGGAGCTGTTTTTT. Translation: CASSLVVVGQGAGELFF.